Below are 9 T cell receptor beta chains sequenced from a single sample in a study of blood T cell repertoires in COVID-19 (dated by TCRdb to about 2020). Libraries were built with the immunoSEQ multiplex PCR assay. In its TCRdb copy, this immuneACCESS table keeps in-frame sequences only and misses some clones. Where compared with another copy, unresolved V genes explain less than half of these, and the others have no known cause. In this sample the table shows some 150,000 clones, around 87% of which occur a single time. The ten largest account for 35% to 40% of the sample. Sequencing was done on a sample of peripheral blood. The receptors derive from a man over 45 who had recovered from COVID-19.

The V and J genes are TRBV5-1 and TRBJ2-2, with D possibly TRBD1 on 6 matching bases. Germline assignment: CDR1 SGHRS and CDR2 YFSETQ. This CDR3 is 16 amino acids long. V dropped 0 bases and J dropped 5 bases, with 14 bases sitting between them. CDR3 protein: CASSLAPGDQTGELFF. CDR3 in DNA: TGCGCCAGCAGCTTGGCACCAGGGGATCAGACCGGGGAGCTGTTTTTT. Full variable domain (missing parts from reference TRBV5-1 and TRBJ2-2): KAGVTQTPRYLIKTRGQQVTLSCSPISGHRSVSWYQQTPGQGLQFLFEYFSETQRNKGNFPGRFSGRQFSNSRSEMNVSTLELGDSALYLCASSLAPGDQTGELFFGEGSRLTVL.

This chain links TRBV6-2 or TRBV6-3 with TRBJ1-5; D gene ambiguous. V was trimmed by 0 bases and J by 5 bases, leaving 11 bases between them. The germline V gene encodes CDR1 MNHEY and CDR2 SVGEGT. The CDR3 runs 15 residues. CDR3 nucleotides: TGTGCCAGCAGTTACTCGAGAGGGCGGGATCAGCCCCAGCATTTT. Its protein is CASSYSRGRDQPQHF.

The chain employs TRBV19 and TRBJ1-4, with 9 bases aligning to TRBD1. This CDR3 region has 16 residues. CDR1 is LNHDA and CDR2 is SQIVND in the germline V gene (reference sequence). J gave up 0 bases and V 5 bases, and 4 bases lay outside the gene matches. In DNA, the CDR3 is TGTGCCAGTAGTGGAAGACAGGGGGCAACTAATGAAAAACTGTTTTTT. It encodes CASSGRQGATNEKLFF.

V is TRBV5-4 and J is TRBJ2-2; D not certain. The CDR3 loop spans 15 amino acids. Trimming took off 0 bases at V and 3 bases at J, with 9 bases between the two ends. The germline CDR1 and CDR2 sequences are SGHNT and YYREEE (reference sequence). This CDR3 is CASSLGAFDTGELFF. The CDR3 nucleotides are TGTGCCAGCAGCTTGGGGGCCTTTGACACCGGGGAGCTGTTTTTT. Full variable domain (rest looked up from reference TRBV5-4 and TRBJ2-2): ETGVTQSPTHLIKTRGQQVTLRCSSQSGHNTVSWYQQALGQGPQFIFQYYREEENGRGNFPPRFSGLQFPNYSSELNVNALELDDSALYLCASSLGAFDTGELFFGEGSRLTVL.

This sequence joins TRBV6-2 or TRBV6-3 and TRBJ1-5; TRBD1 matches at 8 bases. The V segment lost 2 bases and the J segment 3 bases; nucleotides outside the gene matches: 12. The CDR3 has 18 amino acids. In germline, CDR1 is MNHEY, CDR2 SVGEGT. The CDR3 coding sequence is TGTGCCAGCAGTTACACCCTGACAGGGGACCCGGTCAATCAGCCCCAGCATTTT. Its protein is CASSYTLTGDPVNQPQHF.

This clone is a singleton in its sample. The chain carries TRBV9 and TRBJ1-2, with TRBD1 matching over 9 bases. The V gene's germline CDR1 is SGDLS and CDR2 YYNGEE. The CDR3 covers 19 residues. Trimming cost V 3 bases and J 6 bases; bases outside gene matches: 21. The CDR3, as DNA: TGTGCCAGCAGCGAGGGCCTACAGGGGGCAAAACCCCCCTATGATGGCTACACCTTC. Its protein product is CASSEGLQGAKPPYDGYTF. The variable domain in full, with the rest retrieved from reference TRBV9 and TRBJ1-2, is DSGVTQTPKHLITATGQRVTLRCSPRSGDLSVYWYQQSLDQGLQFLIQYYNGEERAKGNILERFSAQQFPDLHSELNLSSLELGDSALYFCASSEGLQGAKPPYDGYTFGSGTRLTVV.

Concerning this clone: Other DNA sequences within the sample encode an identical CDR3. This chain joins TRBV4-1 and TRBJ2-2; 8 bases are a match to TRBD1. This CDR3 has 16 amino acids. Germline CDR1 MGHRA, CDR2 YSYEKL. J gave up 1 base and V 3 bases, and 4 bases lay outside the gene matches. The CDR3 bases are TGCGCCAGCAGCCAGACCGGGACAGGGAACACCGGGGAGCTGTTTTTT. It specifies CASSQTGTGNTGELFF.

V is TRBV19 and J is TRBJ1-1, with a possible D match to TRBD1 (6 bases). V gave up 10 bases and J gave up 4 bases, with 16 bases separating them. CDR1 is LNHDA and CDR2 is SQIVND in the germline V gene (reference sequence). The CDR3 is 13 residues long. Here the CDR3 DNA reads TGTGCCACCTCACAGGGCTGGGTCACTGAAGCTTTCTTT. Residues: CATSQGWVTEAFF. Drawing the rest from reference TRBV19 and TRBJ1-1, the complete variable domain is DGGITQSPKYLFRKEGQNVTLSCEQNLNHDAMYWYRQDPGQGLRLIYYSQIVNDFQKGDIAEGYSVSREKKESFPLTVTSAQKNPTAFYLCATSQGWVTEAFFGQGTRLTVV.

The rearrangement uses TRBV5-6 and TRBJ2-7, with 8 positions matching TRBD1. Germline lookup yields CDR1 SGHDT and CDR2 YYEEEE. The CDR3 length is 17 residues. Unmatched junction bases numbered 13, after V lost 4 bases and J lost 1 base. CDR3 sequence reads: CASSQLDRGPSSYEQYF. DNA of the CDR3: TGTGCCAGCAGCCAATTAGACAGGGGCCCTAGTTCCTACGAGCAGTACTTC.